This T cell receptor (beta chain) is drawn from a study of early T cells in non-severe SARS-CoV-2 infection. Study-wide context: The authors sequenced bulk RNA from unsorted whole blood, leaving chains unpaired.

In its sample, this clonotype was seen many times. Its cognate antigen is unknown. Broader study findings: Reliance on VDJdb matching favored anti-spike CD8 responses; private and CD4 specificities were missed.

Individual cDNA molecules carried attached unique molecular identifiers. TCRdb recomputed calls from the 5' RACE reads with MiXCR, one row per CDR3 protein. The table has around 77,000 distinct CDR3 sequences, 10% seen once; the top ten hold under 10%. CDR3 length equals 14 residues. Trimming cost V 5 bases and J 0 bases, with 10 bases left between them. The chain couples TRBV12-3 or TRBV12-4 to TRBJ2-5, with D perhaps given as TRBD1 or TRBD2 (5 bases each). The specimen comprised whole blood, sampled at baseline. The TCR was taken from an adult who was a healthcare worker with PCR-confirmed SARS-CoV-2 infection or an uninfected control (not recorded which). The CDR3 sequence is CASSPWGYQETQYF. The DNA for the CDR3 is TGTGCCAGCAGTCCTTGGGGGTACCAAGAGACCCAGTACTTC.